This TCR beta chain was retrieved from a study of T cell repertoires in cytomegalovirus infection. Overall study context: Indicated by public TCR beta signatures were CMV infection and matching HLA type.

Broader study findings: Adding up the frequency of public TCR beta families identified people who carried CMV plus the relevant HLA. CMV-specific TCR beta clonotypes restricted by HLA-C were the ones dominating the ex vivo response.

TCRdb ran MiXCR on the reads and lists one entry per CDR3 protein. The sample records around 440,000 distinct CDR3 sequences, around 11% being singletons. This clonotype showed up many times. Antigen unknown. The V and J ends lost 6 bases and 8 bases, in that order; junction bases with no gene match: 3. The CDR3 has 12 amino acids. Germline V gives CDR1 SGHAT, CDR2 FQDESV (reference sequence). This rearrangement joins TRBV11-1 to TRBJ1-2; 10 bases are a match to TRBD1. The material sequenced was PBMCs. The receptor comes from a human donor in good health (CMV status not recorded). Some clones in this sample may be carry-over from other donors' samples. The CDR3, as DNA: TGTGCCAGCAGAGGGACAGGGGAAGGCTACACCTTC. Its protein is CASRGTGEGYTF.